The clone carrying this TCR beta chain was detected once. What it recognizes is unknown. This sample was included in a study of cytomegalovirus exposure and HLA in healthy donors. In the PCR, 60 Vbeta and 13 Jbeta primers were used. In the original workflow: The authors later counted about 80 million unique TCR beta chains, 9 million to 12 million of them shared. Only in-frame clones appear in the TCRdb table, and some are missing; sequencing was by immunoSEQ multiplex PCR. D and trimming come from the DNA, and the V and J calls and clone size come from that table. The sample consists of some 66,000 clones, about 77% of them appearing once. General study results and limits: Researchers had no immune exposure information except CMV serostatus available.

This sequence was found in a man in his forties in good health and CMV-seronegative. Material: PBMCs.

The CDR3 DNA sequence: TGTGCCAGCAGGAGAGGGACTAGCGGAAACGGACCAAATGAGCAGTTCTTC. This gives the protein CASRRGTSGNGPNEQFF. The chain uses TRBV27 and TRBJ2-1; TRBD2 agrees at 11 bases. The CDR3 runs to 17 residues. Germline CDR1 is MNHEY and CDR2 is SMNVEV (reference sequence). V lost 6 bases to trimming and J lost 7 bases; unmatched junction nucleotides: 14.